The 10 T cell receptor beta chains below all came from one sample that was sequenced in a study of blood T cell repertoires in COVID-19. Sequencing was performed with immunoSEQ multiplex PCR; in TCRdb, only in-frame clones are kept and a portion is missing. Altogether about 44,000 clones are present, 73% being singletons, with the ten largest covering around 60%. Sequenced sample: peripheral blood. These TCRs come from a man older than 75 with acute or convalescent COVID-19.

This clone appeared a single time. The CDR3 region is CASQLAGNEKLFF. The CDR3 DNA sequence: TGTGCCTCCCAGTTGGCGGGGAACGAAAAACTGTTTTTT. The chain combines TRBV6-5 with TRBJ1-4; D remains unclear. The CDR3 length is 13 residues. The V end was cut by 11 bases, the J end by 8 bases, with 18 bases between. Per germline, CDR1 MNHEY and CDR2 SVGAGI.

This clone was observed a handful of times. The V gene is TRBV3-1 (or the pseudogene TRBV3-2), the J gene TRBJ1-2; TRBD1 matches 8 bases. This CDR3 is 17 amino acids long. From germline, CDR1 is LGHDT and CDR2 YNNKEL (reference sequence). Trimming cost V 3 bases and J 4 bases; bases outside gene matches: 13. In DNA, the CDR3 is TGTGCCAGCAGCCACCGGGACAGGACTCTAGGTGGCTATGGCTACACCTTC. Translated: CASSHRDRTLGGYGYTF.

The V gene is TRBV2, the J gene TRBJ2-3; 10 bases align to TRBD2. This CDR3 is 15 amino acids long. J was trimmed by 0 bases and V by 5 bases; bases with no gene match: 2. Germline V gene lookup returns CDR1 SNHLY and CDR2 FYNNEI. This chain's CDR3 is CASSKTSGSTDTQYF. In DNA, the CDR3 is TGTGCCAGCAGTAAGACTAGCGGGAGCACAGATACGCAGTATTTT.

This clone was observed once. This chain uses TRBV28 with TRBJ2-1, with D perhaps TRBD2 (6 bases). The CDR3 sequence is 12 residues long. CDR1 is MDHEN and CDR2 is SYDVKM in the germline V gene. The V gene lost 7 bases and the J gene lost 9 bases, with 13 bases spanning the gap. CDR3 DNA sequence: TGTGCCAGCACCGAATCCGGGAGTGAGCAGTTCTTC. The encoded protein is CASTESGSEQFF.

This clone was recorded only once. The chain employs TRBV19 and TRBJ1-4; the match to TRBD1 covers 7 bases. Germline values: CDR1 LNHDA, CDR2 SQIVND (reference sequence). Unmatched junction bases numbered 16, after V lost 7 bases and J lost 8 bases. The CDR3 covers 16 residues. This CDR3 is CASTPGQVEGTEKLFF. For the CDR3, the DNA is TGTGCCAGTACCCCCGGACAGGTGGAAGGTACAGAAAAACTGTTTTTT.

This clone was detected only once. The chain uses TRBV3-1 (or the pseudogene TRBV3-2) and TRBJ2-3, with D perhaps matching TRBD2 (5 bases). CDR3 length: 16 residues. V was trimmed by 0 bases and J by 2 bases, leaving 12 bases between them. CDR1 and CDR2 from the germline V gene are LGHDT and YNNKEL (reference sequence). The chain's CDR3 is CASSQDNGSNTDTQYF. The CDR3 DNA reads as TGTGCCAGCAGCCAAGATAATGGGAGTAACACAGATACGCAGTATTTT.

The V gene is TRBV7-2, the J gene TRBJ2-5; TRBD1 is a possible D gene (6 bases). Trimming took 3 bases from V and 5 from J, leaving 13 bases between them. CDR3 length: 14 amino acids. CDR1 and CDR2 from the germline V gene are SGHTA and FQGNSA. The CDR3 DNA is TGTGCCAGCAGCTTGCAACAGGGCACCGAGACCCAGTACTTC. The encoded protein is CASSLQQGTETQYF.

This clone appeared a single time. The rearrangement links TRBV5-1 to TRBJ1-6; D is possibly TRBD1 (5 bases). The CDR3 totals 15 residues. From germline, CDR1 is SGHRS and CDR2 YFSETQ. Trimming took off 4 bases at V and 10 bases at J, with 18 bases between the two ends. CDR3 nucleotide sequence: TGCGCCAGCAGCCTGGACATGGGGCCAGGGTCACCCCTCCACTTT. Its protein product is CASSLDMGPGSPLHF.

This clone occurred a few times. The V and J genes are TRBV30 and TRBJ2-4; 8 bases agree with TRBD1. After removal of 5 bases from V and 9 bases from J, the junction contained 6 bases not matched to a gene. Germline lookup yields CDR1 GTSNPN and CDR2 SVGIG (reference sequence). This CDR3 contains 12 residues. Here the CDR3 reads CAWAGTGRIQYF. For the CDR3, the DNA is TGTGCCTGGGCGGGGACAGGCCGCATTCAGTACTTC.

The chain combines TRBV7-2 with TRBJ1-1; D unclear. Germline values: CDR1 SGHTA, CDR2 FQGNSA. The length of the CDR3 is 14 residues. Between the trimmed V and J ends, which lost 4 bases and 1 base, there was a span of 10 bases. This chain's CDR3 is CASSSWGGNTEAFF. CDR3 sequence (DNA): TGTGCCAGCAGCTCCTGGGGAGGGAACACTGAAGCTTTCTTT.